Listed below are T cell receptor beta chains from one sample, sequenced in a study of CD8 T cells in Susac syndrome. A single record per CDR3 protein comes from TCRdb applying MiXCR to the immunoSEQ multiplex PCR reads. The sample carries around 71,000 distinct CDR3 sequences, under 96% recorded once. The sample taken for sequencing was CD4+ T cells from PBMCs. The receptors shown here come from a human donor with multiple sclerosis. Both conserved end residues are part of each CDR3. The D gene is left open where the match is weak. The size of a clone is reported for some rows only, either as once, few or many, or as a class for expanded clones.

d_gene	abundance	j_gene	v_gene	CDR3nt	CDR3aa
.	.	TRBJ1-4	TRBV2	TGTGCCAGCAGTGAAGTCCGGGAAGAAAAACTGTTTTTT	CASSEVREEKLFF
.	.	TRBJ1-2	TRBV29-1	TGCAGCGTTACCAGGGGACCGAGCTATGGCTACACCTTC	CSVTRGPSYGYTF
.	.	TRBJ1-2	TRBV6-1	TGTGCCAGCAGCCAAGGGACGGGATTCTATGGCTACACCTTC	CASSQGTGFYGYTF
.	.	TRBJ2-1	TRBV11-2	TGTGCCAGCAGAGGACACAATGAGCAGTTCTTC	CASRGHNEQFF
TRBD2	.	TRBJ2-5	TRBV4-1	TGCGCCAGCAGCCAAGGTCTAGCGGGGGGGACCCAGTACTTC	CASSQGLAGGTQYF
TRBD1	.	TRBJ1-5	TRBV28	TGTGCCAGCAGCCGGGACAGGGACAATCAGCCCCAGCATTTT	CASSRDRDNQPQHF
.	few	TRBJ1-5	TRBV3-1	TGTGCCAGCAGCCAAGGAGGGGGAAATCAGCCCCAGCATTTT	CASSQGGGNQPQHF
.	.	TRBJ2-4	TRBV6-6	TGTGCCAGCCGGGACACAAAAAACATTCAGTACTTC	CASRDTKNIQYF
.	.	TRBJ1-6	TRBV6-6	TGTGCCAGCAGTCCCCCCACAGGGTTGGGTTCACCCCTCCACTTT	CASSPPTGLGSPLHF
.	.	TRBJ1-6	TRBV7-3	TGTGCCAGCAGCTTAATGGCTGGTTCACCCCTCCACTTT	CASSLMAGSPLHF
TRBD2	.	TRBJ2-7	TRBV27	TGTGCCAGCCAGGCGGGGGGGGCCTTGGAGCAGTACTTC	CASQAGGALEQYF
.	.	TRBJ2-5	TRBV28	TGTGCCAGCAGTCCCCTGGCGGGGTTGCTCCAAGTGGGTCGAGAGACCCAGTACTTC	CASSPLAGLLQVGRETQYF
.	.	TRBJ1-1	TRBV29-1	TGCAGCGTTGGGACAGTCTTGAACACTGAAGCTTTCTTT	CSVGTVLNTEAFF
TRBD1	.	TRBJ2-2	TRBV12-3/TRBV12-4	TGTGCCAGCAGTCCCCTCAGGGGGCGCACCGGGGAGCTGTTTTTT	CASSPLRGRTGELFF
TRBD2	.	TRBJ2-7	TRBV19	TGTGCCAGTAGCTCTGCCGGCGGGAGGTACGAGCAGTACTTC	CASSSAGGRYEQYF
.	.	TRBJ1-5	TRBV20-1	TGCAGTGCCACATCGCAGGGAGCTCATCAGCCCCAGCATTTT	CSATSQGAHQPQHF
TRBD1	.	TRBJ1-1	TRBV3-1	TGTGCCAGCAGCCCGGGACAGACTGAAGCTTTCTTT	CASSPGQTEAFF
.	.	TRBJ2-1	TRBV10-3	TGTGCCATCAGTGAGTTAGGGTATAGCGCTTACAATGAGCAGTTCTTC	CAISELGYSAYNEQFF
.	.	TRBJ1-5	TRBV20-1	TGCAGTGCTAGAGATCCACAGGGAGGCAATCAGCCCCAGCATTTT	CSARDPQGGNQPQHF
.	.	TRBJ2-5	TRBV18	TGTGCCAGCTCACTCGAAGGGGGGAATCAAGAGACCCAGTACTTC	CASSLEGGNQETQYF
.	.	TRBJ2-1	TRBV5-1	TGCGCCAGCAGCTTGGGACAGGGAGGTTACAATGAGCAGTTCTTC	CASSLGQGGYNEQFF
TRBD2	.	TRBJ2-5	TRBV3-1	TGTGCCAGCAGACCCGGGGGGGGCGGGGAGACCCAGTACTTC	CASRPGGGGETQYF
.	.	TRBJ2-7	TRBV19	TGTGCCAGTAGTATAGTCGGGACTCCGGGGTACGAGCAGTACTTC	CASSIVGTPGYEQYF
.	few	TRBJ1-1	TRBV5-4	TGTGCCAGCAGCTTGGGTCCGAACACTGAAGCTTTCTTT	CASSLGPNTEAFF
.	.	TRBJ1-2	TRBV3-1	TGTGCCAGCAGCCCCCGAGGGGCCAGCTATGGCTACACCTTC	CASSPRGASYGYTF
.	.	TRBJ2-6	TRBV12-3/TRBV12-4	TGTGCCAGCAGTCTCCGGGGACCTGGGGCCAACGTCCTGACTTTC	CASSLRGPGANVLTF
.	.	TRBJ2-7	TRBV5-1	TGCGCCAGCAGCTTTTTCGGGACCGACTTTGGCGAGCAGTACTTC	CASSFFGTDFGEQYF
.	once	TRBJ2-7	TRBV5-4	TGTGCCAGCAGCCCGGACCCCCGGAGGGAGCAGTACTTC	CASSPDPRREQYF
TRBD1	.	TRBJ1-2	TRBV7-9	TGTGCCAGCAGCTTAACCGGGACAGGGGAAGGCTATGGCTACACCTTC	CASSLTGTGEGYGYTF
TRBD1	.	TRBJ1-3	TRBV2	TGTGCCAGCAGAATTGACAGGGCAGGTAGGAGAGGATCTGGAAACACCATATATTTT	CASRIDRAGRRGSGNTIYF
.	.	TRBJ2-5	TRBV2	TGTGCCAGCAGTGTGTACCAAGAGACCCAGTACTTC	CASSVYQETQYF
TRBD2	.	TRBJ2-5	TRBV7-9	TGTGCCAGCAGCTTTACCGGGGGGGAGACCCAGTACTTC	CASSFTGGETQYF
TRBD1	.	TRBJ2-3	TRBV7-9	TGTGCCAGCAGCTCAGACAGGGGGCTTGAGACAGATACGCAGTATTTT	CASSSDRGLETDTQYF
.	.	TRBJ2-5	TRBV20-1	TGCAGTGCTATAGACACCGAGGGAGAGACCCAGTACTTC	CSAIDTEGETQYF
TRBD1	.	TRBJ2-7	TRBV20-1	TGCAGTGCGAGCCGGGACAGATCTTCCTACGAGCAGTACTTC	CSASRDRSSYEQYF
.	.	TRBJ2-5	TRBV20-1	TGCAGTGCTTACCTAGCGAGGAGCGGAGAGACCCAGTACTTC	CSAYLARSGETQYF
.	.	TRBJ2-5	TRBV10-3	TGTGCCATCAGTGATACCCGACAGCAAGAGACCCAGTACTTC	CAISDTRQQETQYF
TRBD1	.	TRBJ2-7	TRBV29-1	TGCAGCGCCAGCGACGGGACAGGGTCCTACGAGCAGTACTTC	CSASDGTGSYEQYF
TRBD1	.	TRBJ1-2	TRBV12-3/TRBV12-4	TGTGCCAGCGGTGGACAGGGGGCACATGGCTACACCTTC	CASGGQGAHGYTF
TRBD2	.	TRBJ2-1	TRBV11-2	TGTGCCAGCAGCTTAGATCTATCTTTAGCGGGGGTCTACAATGAGCAGTTCTTC	CASSLDLSLAGVYNEQFF